One sample yielded the 14 T cell receptor beta chains listed below, sequenced in a study of shared clonotypes between healthy human individuals. Libraries were prepared by immunoSEQ multiplex PCR; TCRdb keeps only in-frame clonotypes and omits some of them. The data show approximately 2.3 million clones, over 90% seen once. The specimen sequenced was naive CD4+ T cells from PBMCs. Subset in this sample: CD45RA+ positively selected. All receptors come from a man aged 18 to 35 in good health. Some clones in this sample may be carry-over from other donors' samples.

The V call is TRBV7-3, the J call TRBJ2-2; D is possibly TRBD1 or TRBD2 (6 bases each). Per germline, CDR1 SGHTA and CDR2 FQGTGA. The CDR3 covers 17 residues. The V end lost 1 base, the J end lost 5 bases, and 17 bases lay between the germline ends. The CDR3 region is CASSLNPRGPGTGELFF. CDR3 coding DNA: TGTGCCAGCAGCTTAAACCCCCGGGGGCCGGGGACCGGGGAGCTGTTTTTT.

V usage is TRBV13 and J usage is TRBJ2-6; D is unresolved. This CDR3 has 12 residues. CDR1 PRHDT and CDR2 FYEKMQ come from the germline V gene (reference sequence). V dropped 0 bases and J dropped 6 bases, with 0 bases sitting between them. CDR3 sequence reads: CASSLGANVLTF. The CDR3 DNA reads TGTGCCAGCAGCTTAGGGGCCAACGTCCTGACTTTC. Together with reference TRBV13 and TRBJ2-6, the CDR3 gives the full variable domain: AAGVIQSPRHLIKEKRETATLKCYPIPRHDTVYWYQQGPGQDPQFLISFYEKMQSDKGSIPDRFSAQQFSDYHSELNMSSLELGDSALYFCASSLGANVLTFGAGSRLTVL.

The rearrangement uses TRBV7-8 and TRBJ2-5, with a tentative D call TRBD2 (6 bases). The CDR3 runs to 15 residues. Per the germline V gene, CDR1 is SGHVS and CDR2 is FQNEAQ. Trimming took off 3 bases at V and 5 bases at J, with 16 bases between the two ends. CDR3 in DNA: TGTGCCAGCAGCTTTATAACAGGAGGGGTGGAGACCCAGTACTTC. Translation: CASSFITGGVETQYF.

This clone was seen once. The chain links TRBV18 to TRBJ2-5; the match to TRBD1 covers 9 bases. Germline loops: CDR1 KGHSH, CDR2 LQKENI. CDR3 length: 14 residues. V dropped 3 bases and J dropped 9; count of bases not matched to a gene: 8. CDR3: CASSPDRGSGAQYF. DNA for the CDR3: TGTGCCAGCTCACCGGACAGGGGCAGCGGGGCCCAGTACTTC. Full variable domain (missing parts from reference TRBV18 and TRBJ2-5): NAGVMQNPRHLVRRRGQEARLRCSPMKGHSHVYWYRQLPEEGLKFMVYLQKENIIDESGMPKERFSAEFPKEGPSILRIQQVVRGDSAAYFCASSPDRGSGAQYFGPGTRLLVL.

V usage is TRBV2 and J usage is TRBJ2-7, with D possibly being TRBD1 or TRBD2 (6 bases each). Per germline, CDR1 SNHLY and CDR2 FYNNEI. The CDR3 covers 14 residues. V shed 8 bases and J shed 4 bases, with 18 bases lying between them. This CDR3 is CASAKRRGGYEQYF. In nucleotides, the CDR3 is TGTGCCAGCGCTAAAAGGAGAGGGGGGTACGAGCAGTACTTC.

The chain combines TRBV15 with TRBJ1-2; D may be TRBD1 (5 bases). The ends were cut back, 1 base at V and 0 bases at J, with 9 bases in the middle. Per the germline V gene, CDR1 is LNHNV and CDR2 is YYDKDF (reference sequence). This CDR3 contains 15 residues. CDR3 in DNA: TGTGCCACCAGCAGAGTAGAGGGGTCTAACTATGGCTACACCTTC. This sequence encodes CATSRVEGSNYGYTF.

The chain is built from TRBV4-1 and TRBJ1-2, with D possibly matching TRBD1 (5 bases). In germline, CDR1 is MGHRA, CDR2 YSYEKL. Trimming cost V 1 base and J 7 bases, with 19 bases left between them. The CDR3 totals 16 residues. Here the CDR3 DNA reads TGCGCCAGCAGCCAAGGGCCCCAGACAGTAGGTGGTGGCTACACCTTC. Translated, it gives CASSQGPQTVGGGYTF.

The chain joins TRBV29-1 to TRBJ2-3; TRBD2 might be the D (5 bases). CDR1 SQVTM and CDR2 ANQGSEA come from the germline V gene. Trimming took 5 bases from V and 3 from J, leaving 9 bases between them. The CDR3 sequence is 12 residues long. The CDR3 loop reads CSVYPGTDTQYF. The CDR3 DNA follows: TGCAGCGTTTACCCGGGAACAGATACGCAGTATTTT.

This chain uses TRBV19 with TRBJ2-1; 7 bases are shared with TRBD1. CDR1 and CDR2 (germline): LNHDA, SQIVND (reference sequence). The junction had 3 bases not matched to a gene; V was cut back by 4 bases and J by 0 bases. The CDR3 is made up of 15 amino acids. CDR3 in DNA: TGTGCCAGTAGTAGGGACAGAAGCTCCTACAATGAGCAGTTCTTC. Its translation: CASSRDRSSYNEQFF.

This sequence joins TRBV25-1 and TRBJ2-5; D is ambiguous. The germline gives CDR1 MGHDK, CDR2 SYGVNS. This CDR3 has 10 amino acids. V shed 7 bases and J shed 3 bases, with 3 bases lying between them. Here the CDR3 reads CASKEETQYF. The DNA for the CDR3 is TGTGCCAGCAAAGAAGAGACCCAGTACTTC.

V and J are TRBV6-6 and TRBJ1-5; D gene uncertain. The CDR3 runs 15 residues. V was cut by 0 bases and J by 2 bases, with 8 bases left in between. Germline V gene sequence: CDR1 MNHNY, CDR2 SVGAGI (reference sequence). This CDR3 is CASSYSLAGNQPQHF. The CDR3 coding sequence is TGTGCCAGCAGTTACTCCCTGGCAGGCAATCAGCCCCAGCATTTT.

The V gene is TRBV14, the J gene TRBJ2-1, with 13 bases matching TRBD2. V shed 4 bases and J 4 bases; nucleotides not matched to a gene: 1. The CDR3 covers 15 residues. The germline gives CDR1 SGHDN, CDR2 FVKESK. The CDR3 sequence is CASSPLAGGYNEQFF. The CDR3 DNA sequence: TGTGCCAGCAGCCCACTAGCGGGAGGGTACAATGAGCAGTTCTTC. Using reference TRBV14 and TRBJ2-1 for the parts outside the CDR3, the full variable domain is EAGVTQFPSHSVIEKGQTVTLRCDPISGHDNLYWYRRVMGKEIKFLLHFVKESKQDESGMPNNRFLAERTGGTYSTLKVQPAELEDSGVYFCASSPLAGGYNEQFFGPGTRLTVL.

The gene calls are TRBV5-1 and TRBJ2-5, with 8 bases aligning to TRBD2. Germline V CDR1 and CDR2: SGHRS, YFSETQ. The CDR3 covers 17 residues. The ends lost 2 bases at V and 5 bases at J; junction bases unmatched: 14. Here the CDR3 DNA reads TGCGCCAGCAGCTTTTCCCGAGGAGCGGGAGTCGGGGAGACCCAGTACTTC. It specifies CASSFSRGAGVGETQYF.

This clone was detected once. This chain connects TRBV27 to TRBJ2-5; 7 nucleotides line up with TRBD2. J lost 7 bases, V lost 4 bases, and 15 bases had no gene match. CDR1 and CDR2 from the germline V gene are MNHEY and SMNVEV (reference sequence). This CDR3 comprises 16 residues. CDR3 residues: CASSSSLAAGERTQYF. As DNA, the CDR3 is TGTGCCAGCAGTTCATCGCTAGCGGCTGGGGAGAGGACCCAGTACTTC.